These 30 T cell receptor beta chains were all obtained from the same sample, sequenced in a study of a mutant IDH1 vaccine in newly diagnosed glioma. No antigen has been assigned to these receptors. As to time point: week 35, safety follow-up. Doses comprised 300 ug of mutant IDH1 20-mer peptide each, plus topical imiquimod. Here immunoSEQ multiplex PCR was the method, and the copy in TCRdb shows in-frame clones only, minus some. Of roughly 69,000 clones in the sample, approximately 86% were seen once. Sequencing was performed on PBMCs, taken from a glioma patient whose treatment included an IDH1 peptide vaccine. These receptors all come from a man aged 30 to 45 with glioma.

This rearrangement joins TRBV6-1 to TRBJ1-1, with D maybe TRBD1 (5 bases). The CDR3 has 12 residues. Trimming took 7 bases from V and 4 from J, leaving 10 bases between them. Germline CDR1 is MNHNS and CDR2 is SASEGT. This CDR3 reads CASIWGGTEAFF. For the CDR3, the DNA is TGTGCCAGCATCTGGGGGGGCACTGAAGCTTTCTTT.

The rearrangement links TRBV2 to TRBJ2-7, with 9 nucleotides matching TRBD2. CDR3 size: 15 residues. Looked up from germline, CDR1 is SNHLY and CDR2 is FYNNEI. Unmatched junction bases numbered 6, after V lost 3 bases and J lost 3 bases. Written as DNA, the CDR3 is TGTGCCAGCAGTGACGCGGGAGGGCCCGGCTACGAGCAGTACTTC. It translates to CASSDAGGPGYEQYF.

In DNA form, the CDR3 reads TGTGCCACCAGAGGGAGGGGGGCCGATACGCAGTATTTT. Protein product: CATRGRGADTQYF. This chain joins TRBV7-6 and TRBJ2-3, with a weak D call TRBD2 (7 bases). The germline gives CDR1 SGHVS, CDR2 FNYEAQ. This CDR3 is 13 amino acids long. The ends were cut back, 10 bases at V and 6 bases at J, with 17 bases in the middle.

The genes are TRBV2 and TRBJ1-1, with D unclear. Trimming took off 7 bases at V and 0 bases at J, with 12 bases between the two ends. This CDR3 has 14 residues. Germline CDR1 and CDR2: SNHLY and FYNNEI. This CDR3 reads CASTTWSMNTEAFF. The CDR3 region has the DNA TGTGCCAGCACTACGTGGTCTATGAACACTGAAGCTTTCTTT.

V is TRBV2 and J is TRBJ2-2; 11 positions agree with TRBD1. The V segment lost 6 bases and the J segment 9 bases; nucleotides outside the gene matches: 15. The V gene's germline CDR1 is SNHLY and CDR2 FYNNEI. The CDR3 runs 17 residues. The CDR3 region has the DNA TGTGCCAGCAGCGGGGTGGAGTCGGGACAGGGGGTCCGGGAGCTGTTTTTT. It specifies CASSGVESGQGVRELFF. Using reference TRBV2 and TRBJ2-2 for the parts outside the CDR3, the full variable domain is EPEVTQTPSHQVTQMGQEVILRCVPISNHLYFYWYRQILGQKVEFLVSFYNNEISEKSEIFDDQFSVERPDGSNFTLKIRSTKLEDSAMYFCASSGVESGQGVRELFFGEGSRLTVL.

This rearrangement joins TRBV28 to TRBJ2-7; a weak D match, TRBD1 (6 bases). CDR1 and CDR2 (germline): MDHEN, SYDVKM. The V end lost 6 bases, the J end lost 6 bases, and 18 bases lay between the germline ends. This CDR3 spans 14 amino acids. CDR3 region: CASRMTGPTSEQYF. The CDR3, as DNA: TGTGCCAGCAGAATGACAGGCCCGACCAGCGAGCAGTACTTC.

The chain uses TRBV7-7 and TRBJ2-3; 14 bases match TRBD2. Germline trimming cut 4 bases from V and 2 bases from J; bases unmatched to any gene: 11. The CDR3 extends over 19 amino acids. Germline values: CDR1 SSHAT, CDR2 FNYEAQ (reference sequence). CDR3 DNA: TGTGCCAGCAGCTCCCAACCACGACTAGCGGGAGGGGACACAGATACGCAGTATTTT. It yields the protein CASSSQPRLAGGDTDTQYF.

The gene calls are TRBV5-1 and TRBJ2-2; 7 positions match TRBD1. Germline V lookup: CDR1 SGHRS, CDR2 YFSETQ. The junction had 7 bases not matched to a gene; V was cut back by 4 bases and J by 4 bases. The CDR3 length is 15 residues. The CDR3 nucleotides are TGCGCCAGCAGCGAAAGGGGGCGAGGCACCGGGGAGCTGTTTTTT. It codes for CASSERGRGTGELFF.

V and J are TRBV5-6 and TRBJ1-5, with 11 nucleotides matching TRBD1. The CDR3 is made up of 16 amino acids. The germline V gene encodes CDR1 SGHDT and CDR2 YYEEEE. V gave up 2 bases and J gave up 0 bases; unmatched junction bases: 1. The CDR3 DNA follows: TGTGCCAGCAGCTTTGGGACAGGGGGTAGCAATCAGCCCCAGCATTTT. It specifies CASSFGTGGSNQPQHF.

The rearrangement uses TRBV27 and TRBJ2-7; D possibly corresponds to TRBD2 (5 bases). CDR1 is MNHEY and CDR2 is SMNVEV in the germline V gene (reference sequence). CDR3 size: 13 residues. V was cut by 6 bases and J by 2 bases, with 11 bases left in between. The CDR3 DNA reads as TGTGCCAGCAGCCCCTCCGGGGCCTACGAGCAGTACTTC. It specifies CASSPSGAYEQYF.

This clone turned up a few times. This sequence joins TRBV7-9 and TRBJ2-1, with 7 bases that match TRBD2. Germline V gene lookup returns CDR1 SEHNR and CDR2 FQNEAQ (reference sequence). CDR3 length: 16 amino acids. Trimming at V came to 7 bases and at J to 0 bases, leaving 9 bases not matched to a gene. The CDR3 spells CASTGLDYNSYNEQFF. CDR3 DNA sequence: TGTGCCAGCACCGGACTAGACTACAACTCCTACAATGAGCAGTTCTTC.

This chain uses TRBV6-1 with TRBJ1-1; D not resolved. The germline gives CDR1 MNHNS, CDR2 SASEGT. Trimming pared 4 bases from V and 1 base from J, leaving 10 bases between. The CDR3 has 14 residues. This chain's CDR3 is CASSAREANTEAFF. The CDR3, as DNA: TGTGCCAGCAGTGCCCGGGAGGCGAACACTGAAGCTTTCTTT.

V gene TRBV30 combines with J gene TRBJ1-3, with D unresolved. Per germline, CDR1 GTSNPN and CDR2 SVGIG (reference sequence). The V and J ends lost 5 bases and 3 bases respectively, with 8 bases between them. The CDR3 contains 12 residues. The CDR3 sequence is CAWSLNGNTIYF. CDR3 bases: TGTGCCTGGTCGCTTAATGGAAACACCATATATTTT.

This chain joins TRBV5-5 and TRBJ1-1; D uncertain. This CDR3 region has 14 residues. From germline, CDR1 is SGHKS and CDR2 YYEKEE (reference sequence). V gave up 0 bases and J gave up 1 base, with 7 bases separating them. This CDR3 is CASSLAAENTEAFF. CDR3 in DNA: TGTGCCAGCAGCTTGGCCGCCGAGAACACTGAAGCTTTCTTT.

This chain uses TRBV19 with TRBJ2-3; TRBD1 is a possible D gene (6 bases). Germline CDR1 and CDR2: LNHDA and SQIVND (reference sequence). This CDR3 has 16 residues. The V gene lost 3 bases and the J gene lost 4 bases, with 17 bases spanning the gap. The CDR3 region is CASSIRGRERSDTQYF. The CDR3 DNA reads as TGTGCCAGTAGTATCAGGGGACGGGAAAGATCAGATACGCAGTATTTT.

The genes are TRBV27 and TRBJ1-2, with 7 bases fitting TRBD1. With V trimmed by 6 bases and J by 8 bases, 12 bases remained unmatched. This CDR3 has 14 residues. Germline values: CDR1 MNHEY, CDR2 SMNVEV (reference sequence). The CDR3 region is CASSPRQGLGGYTF. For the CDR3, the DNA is TGTGCCAGCAGCCCAAGACAGGGTTTAGGAGGCTACACCTTC.

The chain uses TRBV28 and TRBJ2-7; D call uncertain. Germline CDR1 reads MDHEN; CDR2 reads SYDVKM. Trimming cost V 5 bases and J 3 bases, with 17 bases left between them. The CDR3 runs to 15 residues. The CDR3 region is CASSNRQGHDYEQYF. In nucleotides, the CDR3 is TGTGCCAGCAGTAACCGACAAGGGCATGACTACGAGCAGTACTTC.

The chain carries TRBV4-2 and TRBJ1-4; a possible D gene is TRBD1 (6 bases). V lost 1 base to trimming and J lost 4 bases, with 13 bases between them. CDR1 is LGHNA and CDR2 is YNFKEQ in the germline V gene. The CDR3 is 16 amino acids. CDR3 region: CASSQARTAVNEKLFF. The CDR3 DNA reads TGTGCCAGCAGCCAAGCCCGGACAGCAGTTAATGAAAAACTGTTTTTT.

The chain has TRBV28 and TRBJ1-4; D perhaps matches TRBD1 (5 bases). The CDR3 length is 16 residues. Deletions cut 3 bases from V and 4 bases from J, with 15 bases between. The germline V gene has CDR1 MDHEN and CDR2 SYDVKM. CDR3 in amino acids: CASSFQDGGINEKLFF. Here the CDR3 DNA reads TGTGCCAGCAGTTTCCAGGACGGGGGGATTAATGAAAAACTGTTTTTT.

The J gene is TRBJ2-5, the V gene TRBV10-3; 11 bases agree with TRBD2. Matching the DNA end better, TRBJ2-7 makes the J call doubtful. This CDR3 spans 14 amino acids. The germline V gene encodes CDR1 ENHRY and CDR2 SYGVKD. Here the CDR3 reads CATRLGTSGYEQYF. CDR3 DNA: TGTGCCACTCGTTTAGGGACTAGCGGCTACGAGCAGTACTTC.

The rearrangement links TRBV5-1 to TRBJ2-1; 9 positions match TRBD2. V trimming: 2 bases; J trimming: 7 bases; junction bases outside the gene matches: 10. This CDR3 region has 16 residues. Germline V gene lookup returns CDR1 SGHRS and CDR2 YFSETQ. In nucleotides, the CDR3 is TGCGCCAGCAGCTTATCGACTAGCGGAGTGTGGAATGAGCAGTTCTTC. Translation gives CASSLSTSGVWNEQFF.

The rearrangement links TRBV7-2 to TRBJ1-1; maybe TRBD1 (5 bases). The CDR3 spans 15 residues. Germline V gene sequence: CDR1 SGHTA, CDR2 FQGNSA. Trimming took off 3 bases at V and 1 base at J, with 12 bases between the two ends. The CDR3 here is CASSLMGDTNTEAFF. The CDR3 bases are TGTGCCAGCAGCTTGATGGGGGATACGAACACTGAAGCTTTCTTT. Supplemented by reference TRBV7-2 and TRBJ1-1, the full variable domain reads GAGVSQSPSNKVTEKGKDVELRCDPISGHTALYWYRQSLGQGLEFLIYFQGNSAPDKSGLPSDRFSAERTGGSVSTLTIQRTQQEDSAVYLCASSLMGDTNTEAFFGQGTRLTVV.

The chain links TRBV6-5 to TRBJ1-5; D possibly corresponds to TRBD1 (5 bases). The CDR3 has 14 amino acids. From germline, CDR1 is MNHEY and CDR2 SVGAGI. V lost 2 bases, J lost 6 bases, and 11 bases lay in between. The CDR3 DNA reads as TGTGCCAGCAGTTACCGGACATGGATTCAGCCCCAGCATTTT. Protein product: CASSYRTWIQPQHF.

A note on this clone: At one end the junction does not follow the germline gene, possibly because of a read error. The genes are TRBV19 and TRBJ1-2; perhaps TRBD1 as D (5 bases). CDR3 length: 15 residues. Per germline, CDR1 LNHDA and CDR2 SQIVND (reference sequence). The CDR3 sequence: CASTQERGHGYGYAF. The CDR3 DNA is TGTGCCAGTACCCAAGAGAGGGGCCATGGCTATGGCTACGCCTTC.

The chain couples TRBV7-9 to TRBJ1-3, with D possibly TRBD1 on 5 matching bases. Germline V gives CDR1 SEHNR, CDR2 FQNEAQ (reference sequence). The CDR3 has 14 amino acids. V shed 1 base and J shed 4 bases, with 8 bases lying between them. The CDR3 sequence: CASSLDRNGNTIYF. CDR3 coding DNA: TGTGCCAGCAGCTTAGACAGGAACGGAAACACCATATATTTT.

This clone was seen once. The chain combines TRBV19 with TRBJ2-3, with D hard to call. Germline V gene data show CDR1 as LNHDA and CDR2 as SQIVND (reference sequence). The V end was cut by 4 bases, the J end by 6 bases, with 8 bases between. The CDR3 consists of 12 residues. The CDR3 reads CASSTRLDTQYF. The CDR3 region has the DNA TGTGCCAGTAGTACTAGATTGGATACGCAGTATTTT. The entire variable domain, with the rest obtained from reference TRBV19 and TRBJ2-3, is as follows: DGGITQSPKYLFRKEGQNVTLSCEQNLNHDAMYWYRQDPGQGLRLIYYSQIVNDFQKGDIAEGYSVSREKKESFPLTVTSAQKNPTAFYLCASSTRLDTQYFGPGTRLTVL.

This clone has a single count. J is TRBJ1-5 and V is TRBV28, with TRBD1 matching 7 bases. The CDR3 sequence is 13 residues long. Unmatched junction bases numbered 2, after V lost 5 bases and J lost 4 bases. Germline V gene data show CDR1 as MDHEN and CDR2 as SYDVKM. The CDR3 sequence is CASSETGNQPQHF. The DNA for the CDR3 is TGTGCCAGCAGTGAGACAGGGAATCAGCCCCAGCATTTT.

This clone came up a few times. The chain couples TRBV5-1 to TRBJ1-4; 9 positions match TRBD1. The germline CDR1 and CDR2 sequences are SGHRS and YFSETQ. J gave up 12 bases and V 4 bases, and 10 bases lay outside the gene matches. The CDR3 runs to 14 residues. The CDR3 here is CASSPGQGIPQLFF. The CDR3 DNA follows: TGCGCCAGCAGCCCGGGACAGGGTATTCCACAACTGTTTTTT.

The CDR3 spells CATSRRGPSSETQYF. CDR3 DNA: TGTGCCACCAGCAGGCGGGGACCTTCCTCCGAGACCCAGTACTTC. The chain recombines TRBV15 with TRBJ2-5; tentative D call: TRBD2 (6 bases). V was trimmed by 3 bases and J by 5 bases, leaving 16 bases between them. This CDR3 spans 15 amino acids. Germline V gene lookup returns CDR1 LNHNV and CDR2 YYDKDF (reference sequence).

The CDR3 spells CASSLATSGAPETQYF. CDR3 nucleotide sequence: TGTGCCAGCAGTTTAGCGACTAGCGGGGCCCCGGAGACCCAGTACTTC. The chain recombines TRBV27 with TRBJ2-5, with TRBD2 matching over 11 bases. Germline CDR1 is MNHEY and CDR2 is SMNVEV (reference sequence). The CDR3 totals 16 residues. J was trimmed by 5 bases and V by 2 bases; bases with no gene match: 7.